Presented here are 5 T cell receptor beta chains from one specimen sequenced in a study of blood T cell repertoires in COVID-19. TCRdb's table, derived via immunoSEQ multiplex PCR, lists solely in-frame clones and lacks some. Of around 250,000 clones in the sample, around 82% are singletons; the top ten hold about 4.4%. What was sequenced was peripheral blood. The receptors were gathered from a man aged 45-65 years with active or convalescent COVID-19.

V usage is TRBV30 and J usage is TRBJ1-2; 11 bases are a match to TRBD1. Germline trimming cut 1 base from V and 8 bases from J; bases unmatched to any gene: 3. The CDR3 totals 13 residues. CDR1 and CDR2 (germline): GTSNPN, SVGIG (reference sequence). The DNA for the CDR3 is TGTGCCTGGAGTGCGGGACAGGGGGGAGGCTACACCTTC. It translates to CAWSAGQGGGYTF.

This chain uses TRBV27 with TRBJ2-1, with D perhaps TRBD1 (6 bases). Trimming cost V 5 bases and J 5 bases, with 10 bases left between them. The CDR3 has 13 amino acids. Looked up from germline, CDR1 is MNHEY and CDR2 is SMNVEV (reference sequence). CDR3 DNA: TGTGCCAGCAGTCATACAGGGAACAATGAGCAGTTCTTC. It translates to CASSHTGNNEQFF.

The chain employs TRBV4-1 and TRBJ2-4, with D uncertain. Germline V gene data show CDR1 as MGHRA and CDR2 as YSYEKL. The length of the CDR3 is 14 residues. V was trimmed by 0 bases and J by 4 bases, leaving 7 bases between them. CDR3 DNA: TGCGCCAGCAGCCAAGAGGTCCTAAAAAACATTCAGTACTTC. Translating it yields CASSQEVLKNIQYF.

The gene calls are TRBV6-5 and TRBJ1-2, with 8 positions matching TRBD1. After removal of 5 bases from V and 6 bases from J, the junction contained 11 bases not matched to a gene. Germline values: CDR1 MNHEY, CDR2 SVGAGI. The CDR3 runs 15 residues. The CDR3: CASSRTTGGLNGYTF. CDR3 sequence (DNA): TGTGCCAGCAGTCGTACAACAGGGGGACTTAATGGCTACACCTTC.

The V and J genes are TRBV19 and TRBJ1-4; 7 bases are a match to TRBD1. Trimming at V came to 8 bases and at J to 5 bases, leaving 5 bases not matched to a gene. Germline V lookup: CDR1 LNHDA, CDR2 SQIVND (reference sequence). CDR3 size: 13 residues. CDR3 protein: CASSDRKNEKLFF. The CDR3 DNA is TGTGCCAGTTCGGACAGGAAGAATGAAAAACTGTTTTTT.